Shown below are 27 T cell receptor beta chains from a single sample sequenced in a study of blood T cells in healthy people across ages. Alongside a J-beta primer mix, a sample-barcoded 5' primer served in a second PCR lasting roughly 7 to 11 cycles. One entry per CDR3 protein, called by TCRdb with MiXCR from the 5' RACE reads. The profile covers about 970,000 distinct CDR3 sequences, with approximately 50% appearing a single time and 20% to 25% taken by the ten largest. The sequenced sample consisted of blood. These receptors all come from an older woman in good health.

The rearrangement links TRBV6-6 to TRBJ2-7; D not resolved. This CDR3 region has 14 residues. Germline CDR1 and CDR2: MNHNY and SVGAGI (reference sequence). Trimming cost V 10 bases and J 0 bases, with 16 bases left between them. The CDR3, as DNA: TGTGCCACCCAAGGTGGTTCAAACTCCTACGAGCAGTACTTC. Protein: CATQGGSNSYEQYF.

This clonotype was observed a few times. The genes are TRBV5-1 and TRBJ2-1; D gene ambiguous. CDR1 is SGHRS and CDR2 is YFSETQ in the germline V gene. Trimming removed 4 bases at V and 12 bases at J, with 20 bases between. The CDR3 extends over 14 amino acids. CDR3 sequence (DNA): TGCGCCAGCAGCGTGGTCACTGACGGATTCGGGCAGTTCTTC. Translation: CASSVVTDGFGQFF.

J is TRBJ2-5 and V is TRBV20-1; 8 bases map to TRBD2. Germline CDR1 reads DFQATT; CDR2 reads SNEGSKA (reference sequence). V shed 0 bases, J shed 11 bases, and the junction held 14 bases outside the gene matches. This CDR3 is 15 amino acids long. The CDR3 spells CSARDRQRGGIEQYF. The CDR3, as DNA: TGCAGTGCTAGAGACCGACAACGGGGGGGGATAGAGCAGTACTTC.

The rearrangement uses TRBV10-3 and TRBJ2-3; D might be TRBD1 or TRBD2, each matching 5 bases. V gave up 0 bases and J gave up 4 bases, with 11 bases separating them. The CDR3 contains 15 residues. The germline gives CDR1 ENHRY, CDR2 SYGVKD. CDR3 DNA: TGTGCCATCAGTGAGTCTGGCCAGGGACCAGATACGCAGTATTTT. Amino acids: CAISESGQGPDTQYF.

This clonotype appeared a single time. The chain uses TRBV7-9 and TRBJ2-7; D is undetermined. The CDR3 contains 15 residues. Trimming took off 2 bases at V and 2 bases at J, with 13 bases between the two ends. The V gene's germline CDR1 is SEHNR and CDR2 FQNEAQ (reference sequence). CDR3 loop: CASSLLYGRTYEQYF. The CDR3 DNA reads as TGTGCCAGCAGCTTATTATATGGCAGAACCTACGAGCAGTACTTC.

The chain couples TRBV27 to TRBJ2-3, with D hard to call. Germline V gene data show CDR1 as MNHEY and CDR2 as SMNVEV (reference sequence). CDR3 size: 13 residues. Trimming removed 3 bases at V and 4 bases at J, with 8 bases between. The CDR3 protein is CASSLFFPDTQYF. The CDR3 DNA reads as TGTGCCAGCAGTTTGTTCTTCCCAGATACGCAGTATTTT.

J is TRBJ2-1 and V is TRBV5-1; TRBD2 might be the D (6 bases). The CDR3 extends over 17 amino acids. The germline CDR1 and CDR2 sequences are SGHRS and YFSETQ. The V and J ends lost 0 bases and 0 bases respectively, with 13 bases between them. The CDR3, as DNA: TGCGCCAGCAGCTTGGTCCAGCGGGCTAGCTCCTACAATGAGCAGTTCTTC. It yields the protein CASSLVQRASSYNEQFF.

This clonotype was counted only a few times. CDR3 coding DNA: TGTGCCAGCAGTGAAAGGGGGCTCGAGCAGTACTTC. Residues: CASSERGLEQYF. V gene TRBV6-1 combines with J gene TRBJ2-7; 7 bases are a match to TRBD1. The trim removed 2 bases at V and 6 bases at J, leaving 1 base unmatched. CDR1 is MNHNS and CDR2 is SASEGT in the germline V gene. The CDR3 extends over 12 amino acids.

In its sample, this clonotype was seen a few times. V usage is TRBV29-1 and J usage is TRBJ1-4; D is unresolved. CDR1 is SQVTM, CDR2 ANQGSEA, per germline. The CDR3 runs 14 residues. With 5 bases removed from V and 0 bases from J, the gap between germline ends came to 10 bases. CDR3 DNA sequence: TGCAGCGTTACACGGGGAGCAACTAATGAAAAACTGTTTTTT. Translation gives CSVTRGATNEKLFF. Based on the CDR3 plus reference TRBV29-1 and TRBJ1-4, the full variable domain is SAVISQKPSRDICQRGTSLTIQCQVDSQVTMMFWYRQQPGQSLTLIATANQGSEATYESGFVIDKFPISRPNLTFSTLTVSNMSPEDSSIYLCSVTRGATNEKLFFGSGTQLSVL.

Comments on this clonotype: A much larger clone lies one base from this, so it may be a read error. The CDR3 reads CSAVRGTGGHNEQYF. In nucleotides, the CDR3 is TGCAGTGCTGTCCGAGGGACAGGGGGCCACAATGAGCAGTACTTC. The chain combines TRBV20-1 with TRBJ2-7, with 12 positions matching TRBD1. The germline CDR1 and CDR2 sequences are DFQATT and SNEGSKA (reference sequence). J lost 7 bases, V lost 5 bases, and 12 bases had no gene match. The CDR3 contains 15 residues.

The CDR3 bases are TGTGCCACCAGCCCCCCCTGGGCCACCTATGGCTACACCTTC. Translating gives CATSPPWATYGYTF. The V gene is TRBV24-1, the J gene TRBJ1-2; the D is unclear. Germline V gene lookup returns CDR1 KGHDR and CDR2 SFDVKD. The CDR3 totals 14 residues. V dropped 7 bases and J dropped 4 bases, with 15 bases sitting between them.

The chain joins TRBV29-1 to TRBJ2-1; TRBD2 aligns across 9 bases. This CDR3 comprises 11 residues. CDR1 and CDR2 from the germline V gene are SQVTM and ANQGSEA. Unmatched junction bases numbered 2, after V lost 7 bases and J lost 7 bases. Here the CDR3 DNA reads TGCAGCGGGGGACTAGCTAATGAGCAGTTCTTC. It yields the protein CSGGLANEQFF.

The chain recombines TRBV5-1 with TRBJ2-7, with 10 bases lining up with TRBD2. CDR1 is SGHRS and CDR2 is YFSETQ in the germline V gene. Germline trimming cut 4 bases from V and 3 bases from J; bases unmatched to any gene: 16. The length of the CDR3 is 18 residues. CDR3 region: CASSPGTVTSGTRYEQYF. CDR3 nucleotide sequence: TGCGCCAGCAGCCCGGGGACTGTTACTAGCGGGACCCGCTACGAGCAGTACTTC.

This chain joins TRBV20-1 and TRBJ2-5; the D gene is possibly TRBD1 (6 bases). CDR3 length: 12 amino acids. Trimming pared 3 bases from V and 5 bases from J, leaving 10 bases between. Per germline, CDR1 DFQATT and CDR2 SNEGSKA (reference sequence). DNA for the CDR3: TGCAGTGCTAGTGCAGGGGTGGAGACCCAGTACTTC. Protein product: CSASAGVETQYF.

The CDR3 region is CASTRYGRSTDTQYF. The CDR3 nucleotides are TGTGCCAGCACCCGTTATGGGAGGAGCACAGATACGCAGTATTTT. J is TRBJ2-3 and V is TRBV12-3 or TRBV12-4, with D perhaps TRBD2 (6 bases). This CDR3 comprises 15 residues. The V end was cut by 7 bases, the J end by 0 bases, with 14 bases between.

About this clonotype itself: One junction end disagrees with the germline gene, perhaps due to a read error. V usage is TRBV5-1 and J usage is TRBJ2-1, with TRBD2 matching 14 bases. From germline, CDR1 is SGHRS and CDR2 YFSETQ. This CDR3 has 20 amino acids. The CDR3 reads CAGSGRDRVGLAGGYNEQFF. CDR3 nucleotide sequence: TGCGCCGGCAGCGGCCGGGACAGGGTTGGACTAGCGGGAGGATACAATGAGCAGTTCTTC.

The rearrangement joins TRBV6-6 to TRBJ2-3; 11 bases line up with TRBD2. Germline assignment: CDR1 MNHNY and CDR2 SVGAGI (reference sequence). This CDR3 comprises 16 residues. The trim removed 2 bases at V and 6 bases at J, leaving 7 bases unmatched. The CDR3 is CASSYKVAGGPDTQYF. CDR3 nucleotide sequence: TGTGCCAGCAGTTACAAGGTAGCGGGAGGGCCGGATACGCAGTATTTT.

The chain recombines TRBV4-1 with TRBJ2-2; D remains ambiguous. Per germline, CDR1 MGHRA and CDR2 YSYEKL. The length of the CDR3 is 14 residues. V was clipped by 2 bases and J by 7 bases, with 11 bases between them. CDR3 loop: CASSQLFISGELFF. DNA of the CDR3: TGCGCCAGCAGCCAACTCTTTATTAGCGGGGAGCTGTTTTTT.

The CDR3: CSASIAGPLYNEQFF. CDR3 DNA: TGCAGTGCTAGTATAGCGGGACCTCTTTACAATGAGCAGTTCTTC. J is TRBJ2-1 and V is TRBV20-1, with 8 bases that match TRBD2. CDR1 and CDR2 from the germline V gene are DFQATT and SNEGSKA (reference sequence). This CDR3 contains 15 residues. Losses at the gene ends were 3 bases for V and 4 bases for J; bases not matched to a gene: 8.

This chain connects TRBV20-1 to TRBJ2-7; D perhaps matches TRBD2 (6 bases). The CDR3 sequence is 14 residues long. Trimming shortened V by 4 bases and J by 6 bases, and 19 bases separated the two germline ends. Looked up from germline, CDR1 is DFQATT and CDR2 is SNEGSKA (reference sequence). CDR3 amino acids: CSAIPSRGNGEQYF. CDR3 in DNA: TGCAGTGCTATCCCGAGCCGGGGGAACGGCGAGCAGTACTTC.

The genes are TRBV20-1 and TRBJ2-7; D may be TRBD2 (6 bases). The CDR3 covers 15 residues. Germline values: CDR1 DFQATT, CDR2 SNEGSKA (reference sequence). Trimming left V 0 bases short and J 3 bases short, with 15 bases between. The CDR3: CSARDPGGGVYEQYF. As DNA, the CDR3 is TGCAGTGCTAGAGATCCCGGGGGTGGGGTCTACGAGCAGTACTTC.

The chain recombines TRBV29-1 with TRBJ1-2; no clear D gene. This CDR3 spans 10 amino acids. Germline values: CDR1 SQVTM, CDR2 ANQGSEA. Trimming removed 3 bases at V and 7 bases at J, with 6 bases between. The CDR3 DNA sequence: TGCAGCGTTGACGGGGTTGGCTACACCTTC. It specifies CSVDGVGYTF. Combining the CDR3 with reference TRBV29-1 and TRBJ1-2 gives the whole variable domain SAVISQKPSRDICQRGTSLTIQCQVDSQVTMMFWYRQQPGQSLTLIATANQGSEATYESGFVIDKFPISRPNLTFSTLTVSNMSPEDSSIYLCSVDGVGYTFGSGTRLTVV.

The chain joins TRBV24-1 to TRBJ2-3; 7 bases fit TRBD2. CDR3 size: 17 residues. Germline values: CDR1 KGHDR, CDR2 SFDVKD. V was pared by 1 base and J by 5 bases, with 11 bases of the junction left unmatched. The DNA for the CDR3 is TGTGCCACCAGTGATTTTCATCGCGGGAGTAGTCGAGATACGCAGTATTTT. It translates to CATSDFHRGSSRDTQYF.

This clonotype has a handful of counts. This chain joins TRBV13 and TRBJ1-2; no reliable D call. The V gene's germline CDR1 is PRHDT and CDR2 FYEKMQ (reference sequence). Trimming cost V 1 base and J 12 bases, with 27 bases left between them. The CDR3 extends over 17 amino acids. The CDR3 region has the DNA TGTGCCAGCAGCTTAGAACTTGGGTCGGAGAGTAATAAGGGAGACACCTTC. Translation gives CASSLELGSESNKGDTF.

The CDR3 protein is CASRFPGGRETQYF. DNA of the CDR3: TGTGCCAGCAGATTTCCGGGAGGACGAGAGACCCAGTACTTC. This chain joins TRBV6-2 or TRBV6-3 and TRBJ2-5; 7 positions agree with TRBD2. V gave up 6 bases and J gave up 4 bases; unmatched junction bases: 8. Germline loops: CDR1 MNHEY, CDR2 SVGEGT. This CDR3 spans 14 amino acids.

This clonotype was observed a few times. The genes are TRBV28 and TRBJ2-7; a possible D gene is TRBD2 (6 bases). Gene TRBJ2-5 matches the end of the DNA better, so the J call may be wrong. Germline V CDR1 and CDR2: MDHEN, SYDVKM. This CDR3 is built from 15 residues. In nucleotides, the CDR3 is TGTGCCAGCATTTGGGCAAGGAGGGCGGGAGAGACCCAGTACTTC. This codes for CASIWARRAGETQYF.

This clonotype was seen only a few times. The chain couples TRBV29-1 to TRBJ2-3, with D possibly being TRBD2 (6 bases). The CDR3 extends over 13 amino acids. Trimming cost V 7 bases and J 3 bases, with 14 bases left between them. In germline, CDR1 is SQVTM, CDR2 ANQGSEA. The CDR3 reads CSGVGGNTDTQYF. CDR3 coding DNA: TGCAGCGGGGTTGGCGGGAATACAGATACGCAGTATTTT.